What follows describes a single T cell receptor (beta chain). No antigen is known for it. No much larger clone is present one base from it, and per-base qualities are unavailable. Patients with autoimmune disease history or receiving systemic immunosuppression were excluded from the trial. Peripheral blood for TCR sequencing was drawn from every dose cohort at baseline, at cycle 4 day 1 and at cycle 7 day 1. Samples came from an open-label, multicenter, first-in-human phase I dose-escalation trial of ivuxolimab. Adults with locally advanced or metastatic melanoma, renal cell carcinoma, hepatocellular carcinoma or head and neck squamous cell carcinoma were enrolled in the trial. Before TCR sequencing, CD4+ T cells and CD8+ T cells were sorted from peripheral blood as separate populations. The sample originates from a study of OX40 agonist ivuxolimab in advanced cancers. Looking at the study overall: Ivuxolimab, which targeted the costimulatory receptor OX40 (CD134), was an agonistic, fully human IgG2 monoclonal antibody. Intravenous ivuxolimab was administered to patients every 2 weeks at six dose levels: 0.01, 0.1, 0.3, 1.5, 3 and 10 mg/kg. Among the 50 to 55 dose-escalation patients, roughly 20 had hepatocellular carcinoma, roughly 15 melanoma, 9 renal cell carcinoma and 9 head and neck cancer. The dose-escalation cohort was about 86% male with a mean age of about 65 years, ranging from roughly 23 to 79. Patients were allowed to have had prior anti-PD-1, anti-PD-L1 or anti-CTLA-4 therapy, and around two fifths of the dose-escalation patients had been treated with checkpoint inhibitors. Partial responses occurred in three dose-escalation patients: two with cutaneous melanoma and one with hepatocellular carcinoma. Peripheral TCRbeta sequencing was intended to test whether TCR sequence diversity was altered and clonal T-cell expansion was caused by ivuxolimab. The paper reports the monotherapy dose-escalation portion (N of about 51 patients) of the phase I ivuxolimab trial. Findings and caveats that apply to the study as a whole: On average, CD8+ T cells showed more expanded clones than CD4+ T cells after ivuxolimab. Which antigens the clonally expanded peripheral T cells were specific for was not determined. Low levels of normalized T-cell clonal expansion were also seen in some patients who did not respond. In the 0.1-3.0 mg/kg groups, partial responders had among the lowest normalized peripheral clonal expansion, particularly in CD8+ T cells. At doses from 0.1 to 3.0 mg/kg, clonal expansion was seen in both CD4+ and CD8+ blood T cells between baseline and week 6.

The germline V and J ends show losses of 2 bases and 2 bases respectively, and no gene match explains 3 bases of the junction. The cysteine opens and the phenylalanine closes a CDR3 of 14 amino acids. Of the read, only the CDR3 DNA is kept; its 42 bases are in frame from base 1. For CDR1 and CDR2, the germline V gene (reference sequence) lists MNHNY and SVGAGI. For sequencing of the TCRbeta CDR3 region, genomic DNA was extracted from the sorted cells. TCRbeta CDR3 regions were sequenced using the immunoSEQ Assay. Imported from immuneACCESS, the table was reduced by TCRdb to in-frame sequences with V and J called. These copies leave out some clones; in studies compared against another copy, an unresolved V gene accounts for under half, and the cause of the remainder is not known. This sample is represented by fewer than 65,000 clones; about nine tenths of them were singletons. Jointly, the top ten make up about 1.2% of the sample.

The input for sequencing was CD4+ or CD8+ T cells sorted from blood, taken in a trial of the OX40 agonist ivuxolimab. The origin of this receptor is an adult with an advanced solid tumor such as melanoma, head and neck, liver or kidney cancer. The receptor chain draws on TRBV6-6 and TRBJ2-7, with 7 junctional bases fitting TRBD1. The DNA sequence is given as TGTGCCAGCAGTTACGGCAGGGGGACCTACGAGCAGTACTTC. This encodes CASSYGRGTYEQYF.